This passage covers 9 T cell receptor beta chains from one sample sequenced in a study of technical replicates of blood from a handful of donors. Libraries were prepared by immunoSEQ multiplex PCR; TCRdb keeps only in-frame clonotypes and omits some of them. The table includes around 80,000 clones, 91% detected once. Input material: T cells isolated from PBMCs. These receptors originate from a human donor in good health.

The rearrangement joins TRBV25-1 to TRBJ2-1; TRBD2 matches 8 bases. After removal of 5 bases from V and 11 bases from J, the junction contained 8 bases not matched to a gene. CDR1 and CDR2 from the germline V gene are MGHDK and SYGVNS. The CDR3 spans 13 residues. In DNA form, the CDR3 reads TGTGCCAGCAGTAACAGCGGGAGCTCGAAGCAGTTCTTC. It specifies CASSNSGSSKQFF.

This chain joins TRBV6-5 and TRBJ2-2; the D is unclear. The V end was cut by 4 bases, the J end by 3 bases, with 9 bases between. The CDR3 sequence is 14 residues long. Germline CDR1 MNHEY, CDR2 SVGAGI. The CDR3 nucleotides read TGTGCCAGCAGTTCCTCCCCAGACACCGGGGAGCTGTTTTTT. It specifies CASSSSPDTGELFF.

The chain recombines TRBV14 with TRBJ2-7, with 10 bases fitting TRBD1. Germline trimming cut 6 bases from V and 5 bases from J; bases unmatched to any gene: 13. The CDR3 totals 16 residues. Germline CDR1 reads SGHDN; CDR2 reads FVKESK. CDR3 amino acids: CASSQMQGTGVDEQYF. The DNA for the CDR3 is TGTGCCAGCAGTCAGATGCAGGGGACAGGGGTGGACGAGCAGTACTTC.

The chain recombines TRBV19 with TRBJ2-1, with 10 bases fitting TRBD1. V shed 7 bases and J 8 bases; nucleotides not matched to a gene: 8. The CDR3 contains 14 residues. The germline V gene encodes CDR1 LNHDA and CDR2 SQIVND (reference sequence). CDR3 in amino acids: CASIGTGEIDEQFF. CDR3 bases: TGTGCCAGTATTGGGACAGGGGAGATTGATGAGCAGTTCTTC.

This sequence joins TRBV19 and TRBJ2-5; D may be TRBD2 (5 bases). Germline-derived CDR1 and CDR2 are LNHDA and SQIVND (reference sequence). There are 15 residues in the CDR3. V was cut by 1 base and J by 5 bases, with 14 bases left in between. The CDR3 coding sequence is TGTGCCAGTAGTATAGTAAGGTCCGGGGTTGAGACCCAGTACTTC. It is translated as CASSIVRSGVETQYF.

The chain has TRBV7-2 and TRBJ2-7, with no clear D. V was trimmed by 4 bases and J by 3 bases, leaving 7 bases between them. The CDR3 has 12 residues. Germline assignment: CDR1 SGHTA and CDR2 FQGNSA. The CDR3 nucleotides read TGTGCCAGCAGCTACGACTTCTACGAGCAGTACTTC. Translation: CASSYDFYEQYF.

The CDR3 DNA follows: TGTGCCAGCAGCCCCCGGGAGGGCTCCTACAATGAGCAGTTCTTC. Translating it yields CASSPREGSYNEQFF. The chain joins TRBV11-3 to TRBJ2-1, with 8 positions matching TRBD2. Trimming cost V 5 bases and J 0 bases; bases outside gene matches: 3. Germline assignment: CDR1 SGHNT and CDR2 YENEEA. This CDR3 is 15 amino acids long. Supplemented by reference TRBV11-3 and TRBJ2-1, the full variable domain reads EAGVVQSPRYKIIEKKQPVAFWCNPISGHNTLYWYLQNLGQGPELLIRYENEEAVDDSQLPKDRFSAERLKGVDSTLKIQPAELGDSAVYLCASSPREGSYNEQFFGPGTRLTVL.

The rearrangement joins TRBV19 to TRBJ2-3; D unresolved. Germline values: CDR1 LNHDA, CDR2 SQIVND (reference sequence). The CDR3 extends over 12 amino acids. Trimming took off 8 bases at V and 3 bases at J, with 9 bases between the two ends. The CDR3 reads CASGERTDTQYF. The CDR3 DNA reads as TGTGCCAGTGGTGAGAGGACAGATACGCAGTATTTT.

In nucleotides, the CDR3 is TGTGCCAGCAGGAGGGCCCATAACACTGAAGCTTTCTTT. This codes for CASRRAHNTEAFF. V usage is TRBV6-1 and J usage is TRBJ1-1; D remains ambiguous. Between the trimmed V and J ends, which lost 6 bases and 2 bases, there was a span of 10 bases. The CDR3 is made up of 13 amino acids. Germline V CDR1 and CDR2: MNHNS, SASEGT.